This TCR beta chain was found in a study of cytomegalovirus exposure and HLA in healthy donors. Study-wide findings and caveats: Later work showed greater clonal expansion in HLA-associated TCR beta chains than in equally common others. Being indistinguishable, some V segments were excluded, TRBV6-2 and TRBV6-3 among them. Association of approximately 18,000 TCR beta sequences with HLA alleles was found at 0.05 false discovery rate in a later analysis.

A remark on this clone: Its target is unknown.

Germline V CDR1 and CDR2: MDHEN, SYDVKM. V was shortened by 5 bases and J by 8 bases, with 15 bases between the two germline ends. The CDR3 runs to 14 residues. PCR primers comprised 60 Vbeta and 13 Jbeta primers. Using immunoSEQ multiplex PCR, the repertoire was profiled, and TCRdb retains in-frame clones only, with some absent. The sample includes about 89,000 clones, around 10% of them seen just once. The V gene is TRBV28, the J gene TRBJ1-4, with a weak D call TRBD1 (6 bases). Sequencing was done on a sample of PBMCs. This TCR was sampled from a man aged 50-59 years in good health and CMV-seropositive. The CDR3 loop reads CASSAGTPSEKLFF. The DNA for the CDR3 is TGTGCCAGCAGTGCCGGGACACCATCCGAAAAACTGTTTTTT.